The sequence of this TCR beta chain was determined in a study of cytomegalovirus exposure and HLA in healthy donors. PCR used 60 Vbeta primers and 13 Jbeta primers. Produced via immunoSEQ multiplex PCR; TCRdb's table is partial and in-frame only. The repertoire holds some 150,000 clones, with 70% to 80% as singletons. This CDR3 has 13 amino acids. The germline V and J ends were trimmed by 11 bases and 7 bases, with 20 bases remaining between them. Per the germline V gene, CDR1 is ENHRY and CDR2 is SYGVKD. Sequencing was performed on PBMCs. This clonotype originated in a human donor in good health. The chain combines TRBV10-3 with TRBJ1-2; D call uncertain. The CDR3, as DNA: TGTGCCGTCTCCGGGAGCGCTTGGGCTGGCTACACCTTC. Translated: CAVSGSAWAGYTF.